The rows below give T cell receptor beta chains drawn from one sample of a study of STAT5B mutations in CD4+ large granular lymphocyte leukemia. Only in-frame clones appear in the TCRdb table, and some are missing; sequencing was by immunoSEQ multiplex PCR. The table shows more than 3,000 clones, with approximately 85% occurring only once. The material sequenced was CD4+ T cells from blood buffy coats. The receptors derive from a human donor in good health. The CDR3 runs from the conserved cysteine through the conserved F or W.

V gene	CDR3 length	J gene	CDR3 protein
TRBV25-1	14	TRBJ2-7	CASSGRDRAYEQYF
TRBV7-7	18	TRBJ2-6	CASSAVGKCQNRANVLTF
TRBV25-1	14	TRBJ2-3	CASSAARETDTQYF
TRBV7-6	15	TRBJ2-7	CASSWSPQGAYEQYF
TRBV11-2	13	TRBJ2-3	CASSLPFPDTQYF
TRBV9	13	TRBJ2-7	CASSGGQSYEQYF
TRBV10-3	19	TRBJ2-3	CAISDPRTSGRSVTDTQYF
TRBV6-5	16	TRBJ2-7	CASSYSHGGEVYEQYF
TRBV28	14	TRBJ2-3	CASSFLAGTDTQYF
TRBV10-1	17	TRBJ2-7	CASSVIVDTYLSYEQYF
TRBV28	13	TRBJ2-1	CASRIAGSDEQFF
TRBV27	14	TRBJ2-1	CASRSSGRPYEQFF
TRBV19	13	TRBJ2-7	CASSQTRAYEQYF
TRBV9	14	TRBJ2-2	CASSFSGGTGELFF
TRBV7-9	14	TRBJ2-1	CASSFWDLHNEQFF
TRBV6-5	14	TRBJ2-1	CASSLQGSYNEQFF
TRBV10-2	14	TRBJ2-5	CASSQLAGQETQYF
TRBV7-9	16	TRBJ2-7	CASSGTGTGLPYEQYF
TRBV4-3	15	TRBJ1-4	CASSKGTTTNEKLFF
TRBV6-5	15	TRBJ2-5	CASSSPDRVGETQYF
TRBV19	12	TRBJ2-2	CATTTGNGELFF
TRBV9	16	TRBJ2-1	CASSVVEGISYNEQFF
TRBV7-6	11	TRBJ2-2	CASSLTGELFF
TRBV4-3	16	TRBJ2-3	CASSQVSGWGTDTQYF
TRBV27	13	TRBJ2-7	CASSFIPVGEQYF
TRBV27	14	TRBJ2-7	CASQRLLGIDEQYF
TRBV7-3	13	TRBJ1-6	CASSLNGGGPLHF
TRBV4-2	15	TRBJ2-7	CASSQFSENHYEQYF
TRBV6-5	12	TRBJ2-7	CASRTGNYEQYF
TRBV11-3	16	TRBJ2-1	CASSLRSGTNYNEQFF
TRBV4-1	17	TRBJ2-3	CASSQDTSGDAADTQYF
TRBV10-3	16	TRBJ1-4	CAISESYLATNEKLFF
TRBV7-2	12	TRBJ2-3	CASSIGLDTQYF
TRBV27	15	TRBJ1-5	CASSPGQWGNQPQHF
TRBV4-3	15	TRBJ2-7	CASSPSRQGSYEQYF
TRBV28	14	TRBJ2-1	CASSSALSAWEQFF
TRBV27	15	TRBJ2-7	CASSPTSGRHYEQYF
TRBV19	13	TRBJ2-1	CASSIGEGTKQFF
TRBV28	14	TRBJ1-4	CASRGGVNGEKLFF
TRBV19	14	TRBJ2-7	CASSIRAGNEEQYF
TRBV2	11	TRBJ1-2	CARRGGTGYTF